Each of the 30 T cell receptor beta chains below was sequenced from the same sample in a study of CD8 T cells in ankylosing spondylitis. General observations from the study: What seemed typical of ankylosing spondylitis blood was a TCR beta motif built from several highly homologous variants.

Their antigens remain unidentified. One entry per CDR3 protein results from TCRdb running MiXCR on the 5' RACE reads. The data show about 500,000 distinct CDR3 sequences, about 5.7% seen once. Sequenced input: blood, either unsorted or a sorted T cell fraction (not recorded which). The receptor source for this set is a male donor with ankylosing spondylitis.

The sample holds many counts of this clonotype. The CDR3 coding sequence is TGCAGTGCTTCTCACCCCACTGAGTTGTATTTT. This gives the protein CSASHPTELYF. The chain joins TRBV20-1 to TRBJ2-3; D is uncertain. The V gene's germline CDR1 is DFQATT and CDR2 SNEGSKA (reference sequence). Deletions cut 5 bases from V and 14 bases from J, with 17 bases between. This CDR3 has 11 residues.

This clonotype has ten or more counts. This CDR3 is CSARFTGYYGYTF. The CDR3 nucleotides read TGCAGTGCTAGGTTTACAGGTTATTATGGCTACACCTTC. The rearrangement uses TRBV20-1 and TRBJ1-2; D possibly corresponds to TRBD1 (5 bases). Deletions cut 3 bases from V and 5 bases from J, with 13 bases between. Germline V CDR1 and CDR2: DFQATT, SNEGSKA (reference sequence). The CDR3 is 13 residues long.

At least ten counts were recorded for this clonotype. The chain recombines TRBV5-1 with TRBJ2-1; tentative D call: TRBD2 (6 bases). Germline V lookup: CDR1 SGHRS, CDR2 YFSETQ. This CDR3 comprises 15 residues. The germline V and J ends were trimmed by 3 bases and 4 bases, with 14 bases remaining between them. CDR3 loop: CASSYGTSTYNEQFF. The CDR3 DNA reads TGCGCCAGCAGCTACGGGACTTCGACTTACAATGAGCAGTTCTTC.

This chain links TRBV5-1 with TRBJ2-1; possibly TRBD2 for D (5 bases). Germline V gene data show CDR1 as SGHRS and CDR2 as YFSETQ. V lost 4 bases to trimming and J lost 7 bases, with 18 bases between them. This CDR3 spans 15 amino acids. In nucleotides, the CDR3 is TGCGCCAGCAGCCCTTATCGGGGTCCCGGGAATGAGCAGTTCTTC. Its protein product is CASSPYRGPGNEQFF.

This clonotype was picked up a small number of times. The chain is built from TRBV11-1 and TRBJ2-7; the D is unclear. Germline V CDR1 and CDR2: SGHAT, FQDESV (reference sequence). This CDR3 is 13 amino acids long. V was shortened by 4 bases and J by 10 bases, with 17 bases between the two germline ends. The CDR3 region has the DNA TGTGCCAGCAGCTCAAGTCGGGCCGATATCCAGTACTTC. Translated, it gives CASSSSRADIQYF.

In this sample, this clonotype turned up a few times. V is TRBV27 and J is TRBJ1-5; weak D call: TRBD1 (5 bases). Germline values: CDR1 MNHEY, CDR2 SMNVEV (reference sequence). With 2 bases removed from V and 3 bases from J, the gap between germline ends came to 20 bases. The CDR3 contains 18 residues. CDR3 in DNA: TGTGCCAGCAGTTTAAGGGCCATGGCAGGGAGATACAATCAGCCCCAGCATTTT. Translation gives CASSLRAMAGRYNQPQHF.

At least ten counts were recorded for this clonotype. V and J are TRBV15 and TRBJ2-5; no definite D call. V was pared by 8 bases and J by 7 bases, with 14 bases between. This CDR3 is 12 amino acids long. Germline loops: CDR1 LNHNV, CDR2 YYDKDF (reference sequence). DNA for the CDR3: TGTGCCACCTCCAACAATCGTGGGACCCAGTACTTC. It is translated as CATSNNRGTQYF.

This clonotype was counted many times. The genes are TRBV20-1 and TRBJ2-3; 12 nucleotides line up with TRBD2. CDR3 length equals 16 residues. CDR1 and CDR2 (germline): DFQATT, SNEGSKA (reference sequence). Trimming at V came to 3 bases and at J to 3 bases, leaving 7 bases not matched to a gene. CDR3 region: CSASTTSGSWTDTQYF. The CDR3 bases are TGCAGTGCTAGTACGACTAGCGGGAGTTGGACAGATACGCAGTATTTT.

This clonotype was counted ten times or more. This chain joins TRBV20-1 and TRBJ1-5, with a weak D call TRBD1 (5 bases). This CDR3 spans 14 amino acids. V lost 5 bases to trimming and J lost 5 bases, with 16 bases between them. Germline V CDR1 and CDR2: DFQATT, SNEGSKA (reference sequence). CDR3: CSAGTLGWDQPQHF. As DNA, the CDR3 is TGCAGTGCTGGGACTCTCGGTTGGGATCAGCCCCAGCATTTT.

This clonotype was seen at least ten times. The chain links TRBV5-1 to TRBJ2-7; tentatively, D is TRBD1 (6 bases). The CDR3 runs to 14 residues. Germline V gene sequence: CDR1 SGHRS, CDR2 YFSETQ. The V end lost 4 bases, the J end lost 5 bases, and 16 bases lay between the germline ends. In DNA, the CDR3 is TGCGCCAGCAGCCCGGGACAATGGGTCCACGAGCAGTACTTC. Its protein is CASSPGQWVHEQYF.

This clonotype was counted many times. The chain employs TRBV5-5 and TRBJ1-5; D may be TRBD1 (5 bases). The CDR3 contains 15 residues. CDR1 SGHKS and CDR2 YYEKEE come from the germline V gene (reference sequence). With 4 bases removed from V and 0 bases from J, the gap between germline ends came to 11 bases. The CDR3 here is CASSRGALSNQPQHF. For the CDR3, the DNA is TGTGCCAGCAGCCGAGGGGCGCTTAGCAATCAGCCCCAGCATTTT.

The rearrangement links TRBV6-2 or TRBV6-3 to TRBJ2-6; TRBD1 matches at 8 bases. V dropped 6 bases and J dropped 0; count of bases not matched to a gene: 4. Looked up from germline, CDR1 is MNHEY and CDR2 is SVGEGT. This CDR3 spans 16 amino acids. This chain's CDR3 is CASSRGLYSGANVLTF. The CDR3 region has the DNA TGTGCCAGCAGCAGGGGGCTGTACTCTGGGGCCAACGTCCTGACTTTC.

This clonotype occurred many times. The rearrangement links TRBV28 to TRBJ1-5, with D possibly matching TRBD1 (6 bases). This CDR3 is built from 17 residues. Germline CDR1 and CDR2: MDHEN and SYDVKM. V shed 4 bases and J shed 2 bases, with 18 bases lying between them. CDR3 region: CASSSSQWGLGNQPQHF. In DNA form, the CDR3 reads TGTGCCAGCAGTTCTTCCCAGTGGGGGCTAGGCAATCAGCCCCAGCATTTT.

This clonotype has just a few counts. The rearrangement links TRBV6-2 or TRBV6-3 to TRBJ2-3; 13 positions match TRBD2. The J segment lost 5 bases and the V segment lost 5 bases, leaving 10 bases of the junction unmatched. The CDR3 loop spans 17 amino acids. The germline gives CDR1 MNHEY, CDR2 SVGEGT. This chain's CDR3 is CASSTPGTSGIRDTQYF. For the CDR3, the DNA is TGTGCCAGCAGTACGCCCGGGACTAGCGGGATCAGAGATACGCAGTATTTT.

This CDR3 reads CASSLGDGTDHEQYF. For the CDR3, the DNA is TGTGCCAGCAGCTTAGGCGATGGGACAGACCACGAGCAGTACTTC. The J gene is TRBJ2-7, the V gene TRBV11-3, with 7 bases matching TRBD1. CDR1 is SGHNT, CDR2 YENEEA, per germline. This CDR3 comprises 15 residues. Unmatched junction bases numbered 8, after V lost 1 base and J lost 5 bases. Together with reference TRBV11-3 and TRBJ2-7, the CDR3 gives the full variable domain: EAGVVQSPRYKIIEKKQPVAFWCNPISGHNTLYWYLQNLGQGPELLIRYENEEAVDDSQLPKDRFSAERLKGVDSTLKIQPAELGDSAVYLCASSLGDGTDHEQYFGPGTRLTVT.

This clonotype was observed at least ten times. The rearrangement links TRBV5-1 to TRBJ2-5; D unresolved. The CDR3 runs to 17 residues. CDR1 SGHRS and CDR2 YFSETQ come from the germline V gene. Trimming removed 0 bases from V and 5 bases from J, with 20 bases in between. CDR3 amino acids: CASSLDRYRPRAETQYF. The CDR3 bases are TGCGCCAGCAGCTTGGACCGGTACAGACCCCGAGCGGAGACCCAGTACTTC.

This clonotype was detected many times. For the CDR3, the DNA is TGTGCCAGCAATGGTCCGGGACCGATGGGCAATCAGCCCCAGCATTTT. Residues: CASNGPGPMGNQPQHF. The chain employs TRBV6-1 and TRBJ1-5; the D gene is possibly TRBD1 (5 bases). Deletions cut 7 bases from V and 2 bases from J, with 18 bases between. This CDR3 is 16 amino acids long. The germline CDR1 and CDR2 sequences are MNHNS and SASEGT.

The sample holds many counts of this clonotype. The V call is TRBV6-2 or TRBV6-3, the J call TRBJ2-2, with 8 nucleotides matching TRBD1. Germline CDR1 reads MNHEY; CDR2 reads SVGEGT. The CDR3 has 12 residues. The V segment lost 8 bases and the J segment 15 bases; nucleotides outside the gene matches: 11. CDR3: CASAGQGLKVFF. The CDR3 nucleotides read TGTGCCAGCGCCGGACAGGGCCTAAAGGTGTTTTTT.

This clonotype was seen ten or more times. The rearrangement uses TRBV7-9 and TRBJ1-2, with a tentative D call TRBD1 (5 bases). CDR1 and CDR2 from the germline V gene are SEHNR and FQNEAQ (reference sequence). The CDR3 length is 13 residues. Trimming cost V 5 bases and J 7 bases, with 14 bases left between them. The CDR3 sequence is CASSPGHRFGYTF. The CDR3 DNA reads TGTGCCAGCAGCCCAGGGCACAGGTTTGGCTACACCTTC.

The table lists this clonotype with many counts. This chain links TRBV29-1 with TRBJ2-3, with D unclear. Germline V gene data show CDR1 as SQVTM and CDR2 as ANQGSEA. The CDR3 has 15 residues. Between the trimmed V and J ends, which lost 3 bases and 3 bases, there was a span of 16 bases. CDR3 residues: CSVELNDRITDTQYF. In DNA form, the CDR3 reads TGCAGCGTTGAGCTAAACGACCGAATAACAGATACGCAGTATTTT.

This clonotype has at least ten counts. The chain combines TRBV25-1 with TRBJ2-7, with 8 bases identical to TRBD2. The CDR3 runs to 15 residues. The germline gives CDR1 MGHDK, CDR2 SYGVNS. J lost 0 bases, V lost 3 bases, and 4 bases had no gene match. The CDR3 protein is CASSDPGRASYEQYF. The DNA of the CDR3 is TGTGCCAGCAGTGACCCCGGGAGGGCCTCCTACGAGCAGTACTTC.

Ten or more counts support this clonotype. The chain couples TRBV5-1 to TRBJ2-7; 10 positions agree with TRBD2. Germline CDR1 is SGHRS and CDR2 is YFSETQ. The CDR3 covers 14 residues. After removal of 4 bases from V and 6 bases from J, the junction contained 7 bases not matched to a gene. CDR3 bases: TGCGCCAGCAGCCCCGGGACTAGCGTTTTCGAGCAGTACTTC. Translated, it gives CASSPGTSVFEQYF.

This clonotype was picked up many times. The chain uses TRBV20-1 and TRBJ2-3, with 11 bases fitting TRBD2. CDR3 size: 18 residues. After removal of 3 bases from V and 3 bases from J, the junction contained 14 bases not matched to a gene. CDR1 DFQATT and CDR2 SNEGSKA come from the germline V gene (reference sequence). The CDR3 nucleotides read TGCAGTGCTAGTTTAAGTATCAGCGGGACTAGCGGAACAGATACGCAGTATTTT. Translating gives CSASLSISGTSGTDTQYF.

This clonotype was picked up many times. The V call is TRBV15, the J call TRBJ2-3, with 12 nucleotides matching TRBD2. With 5 bases clipped from V and 3 bases from J, the junction kept 6 bases outside the gene matches. Looked up from germline, CDR1 is LNHNV and CDR2 is YYDKDF (reference sequence). This CDR3 comprises 16 residues. In DNA, the CDR3 is TGTGCCACCAGCCCCCGGCTAGCGGGAGGGACAGATACGCAGTATTTT. This codes for CATSPRLAGGTDTQYF.

The chain is built from TRBV24-1 and TRBJ2-5, with D perhaps matching TRBD1 or TRBD2 (5 bases each). V shed 3 bases and J shed 5 bases, with 21 bases lying between them. The CDR3 length is 17 residues. The germline gives CDR1 KGHDR, CDR2 SFDVKD. In nucleotides, the CDR3 is TGTGCCACCAGTGATCCCCGGGATAGAGGGGTTTTGGAGACCCAGTACTTC. It specifies CATSDPRDRGVLETQYF.

This clonotype was counted many times. The chain carries TRBV6-1 and TRBJ1-6; weak D call: TRBD1 (5 bases). This CDR3 has 15 residues. With 6 bases removed from V and 7 bases from J, the gap between germline ends came to 16 bases. The germline CDR1 and CDR2 sequences are MNHNS and SASEGT. CDR3 in amino acids: CASSQKGLMNSPLHF. CDR3 coding DNA: TGTGCCAGCAGCCAAAAGGGACTGATGAATTCACCCCTCCACTTT.

Many counts were recorded for this clonotype. This chain uses TRBV18 with TRBJ1-2, with D possibly being TRBD1 (6 bases). The CDR3 has 17 amino acids. Trimming left V 3 bases short and J 4 bases short, with 21 bases between. Germline CDR1 KGHSH, CDR2 LQKENI. The CDR3 DNA reads as TGTGCCAGCTCACCGATGCAAAGGGACATACCTTCCTATGGCTACACCTTC. Residues: CASSPMQRDIPSYGYTF.

There are many counts of this clonotype. The chain is built from TRBV2 and TRBJ2-7, with 9 bases aligning to TRBD2. The CDR3 covers 14 residues. The junction had 6 bases not matched to a gene; V was cut back by 7 bases and J by 2 bases. The V gene's germline CDR1 is SNHLY and CDR2 FYNNEI. The CDR3 DNA sequence: TGTGCCAGCATGGGCGGGAGGGCCGCCTACGAGCAGTACTTC. Its translation: CASMGGRAAYEQYF.

The chain carries TRBV6-1 and TRBJ1-3; no clear D. V was shortened by 6 bases and J by 0 bases, with 15 bases between the two germline ends. Germline V gene sequence: CDR1 MNHNS, CDR2 SASEGT. This CDR3 is built from 16 residues. This chain's CDR3 is CASRDGVGLSGNTIYF. DNA of the CDR3: TGTGCCAGCAGGGACGGAGTTGGGCTCTCTGGAAACACCATATATTTT.

This clonotype was counted many times. The chain recombines TRBV9 with TRBJ2-3, with TRBD2 matching over 13 bases. Germline lookup yields CDR1 SGDLS and CDR2 YYNGEE. V dropped 3 bases and J dropped 3; count of bases not matched to a gene: 4. CDR3 length equals 16 residues. The CDR3 here is CASSARLAGGTDTQYF. CDR3 sequence (DNA): TGTGCCAGCAGCGCTCGACTAGCGGGAGGTACAGATACGCAGTATTTT.